The 32 T cell receptor beta chains below were found in one sample sequenced in a study of Tregs in tolerant kidney transplant recipients. The antigens for these receptors are not known. Assay used: immunoSEQ multiplex PCR; TCRdb lists only in-frame clones, some missing. The profile shows 8,000 to 9,500 clones, approximately 45% of them singletons. The sequencing input was CD4+ T cells from blood cultured with allogeneic cells. Receptor source: a human donor in good health.

The CDR3 is CASYSAGSTDTQYF. The CDR3 bases are TGTGCCAGCTACAGCGCCGGGAGCACAGATACGCAGTATTTT. The chain uses TRBV7-9 and TRBJ2-3; D call uncertain. With 8 bases removed from V and 0 bases from J, the gap between germline ends came to 12 bases. CDR3 size: 14 residues. Germline assignment: CDR1 SEHNR and CDR2 FQNEAQ (reference sequence).

This clone was detected once. The gene calls are TRBV2 and TRBJ1-2; D is unresolved. CDR1 is SNHLY, CDR2 FYNNEI, per germline. The CDR3 is 15 residues long. V lost 2 bases and J 3 bases, leaving 13 bases between the germline ends. For the CDR3, the DNA is TGTGCCAGCAGTGAAAATGGGCCTCTTGACTATGGCTACACCTTC. It encodes CASSENGPLDYGYTF.

In its sample, this clone is medium-sized (0.01 to 0.1%). In DNA, the CDR3 is TGTGCCACCAGCAGAGATTACGTATATCATCCGAACGACAGGGACGGTAAGCGCGAGCAGTACTTC. Its translation is CATSRDYVYHPNDRDGKREQYF. The gene calls are TRBV15 and TRBJ2-7, with 7 nucleotides matching TRBD1. The CDR3 loop spans 22 amino acids. With V trimmed by 0 bases and J by 6 bases, 29 bases remained unmatched. CDR1 and CDR2 (germline): LNHNV, YYDKDF (reference sequence).

In its sample, this clone was seen a few times. A junction boundary mismatches the germline segment, possibly from a read error. V is TRBV6-1 and J is TRBJ2-5; 7 nucleotides agree with TRBD2. Germline values: CDR1 MNHNS, CDR2 SASEGT. The CDR3 totals 18 residues. CDR3 amino acids: CARSERFVASGAGETQYF. DNA of the CDR3: TGTGCCAGGAGTGAAAGGTTTGTGGCTAGCGGTGCCGGAGAGACCCAGTACTTC.

The chain joins TRBV5-4 to TRBJ2-1, with 13 bases matching TRBD2. The CDR3 totals 16 residues. Germline CDR1 and CDR2: SGHNT and YYREEE (reference sequence). The V segment lost 4 bases and the J segment 6 bases; nucleotides outside the gene matches: 7. The CDR3 region has the DNA TGTGCCAGCAGCCCGGGGGGGACTAGCGGGGTCAATGAGCAGTTCTTC. Its protein is CASSPGGTSGVNEQFF.

This clone counts as medium-sized. This sequence joins TRBV18 and TRBJ2-7; 8 bases are a match to TRBD1. Germline CDR1 and CDR2: KGHSH and LQKENI. The CDR3 totals 17 residues. Germline trimming cut 5 bases from V and 3 bases from J; bases unmatched to any gene: 15. Here the CDR3 reads CASSSVSSGTGNYEQYF. CDR3 nucleotides: TGTGCCAGCTCATCAGTATCCTCCGGGACAGGCAACTACGAGCAGTACTTC.

This clone showed up just once. The chain joins TRBV30 to TRBJ2-7; a weak D match, TRBD2 (6 bases). The CDR3 is 11 amino acids. Germline loops: CDR1 GTSNPN, CDR2 SVGIG (reference sequence). With 3 bases removed from V and 7 bases from J, the gap between germline ends came to 10 bases. In DNA, the CDR3 is TGTGCCTGGAGGGCTGCGGGAGAGCAGTACTTC. Protein product: CAWRAAGEQYF. Full variable domain (missing parts from reference TRBV30 and TRBJ2-7): SQTIHQWPATLVQPVGSPLSLECTVEGTSNPNLYWYRQAAGRGLQLLFYSVGIGQISSEVPQNLSASRPQDRQFILSSKKLLLSDSGFYLCAWRAAGEQYFGPGTRLTVT.

This clone counts as medium-sized. The chain couples TRBV7-6 to TRBJ1-3; D is ambiguous. Trimming left V 5 bases short and J 4 bases short, with 21 bases between. CDR1 and CDR2 (germline): SGHVS, FNYEAQ. There are 17 residues in the CDR3. This chain's CDR3 is CASSPAEPTAYGNTIYF. CDR3 in DNA: TGTGCCAGCAGCCCCGCCGAGCCCACAGCCTACGGAAACACCATATATTTT.

This clone is classed as medium-sized (0.01 to 0.1%). V gene TRBV15 combines with J gene TRBJ1-1, with D perhaps TRBD1 (6 bases). Trimming took off 1 base at V and 0 bases at J, with 18 bases between the two ends. This CDR3 has 18 residues. Per germline, CDR1 LNHNV and CDR2 YYDKDF (reference sequence). In DNA form, the CDR3 reads TGTGCCACCAGCAGAGGGGGGGCAGGAACCATACTGAACACTGAAGCTTTCTTT. It is translated as CATSRGGAGTILNTEAFF.

This clone has a single count. V is TRBV10-3 and J is TRBJ2-7; TRBD1 matches 10 bases. V was clipped by 0 bases and J by 7 bases; unmatched bases: 9. CDR1 is ENHRY, CDR2 SYGVKD, per germline. There are 16 residues in the CDR3. The DNA for the CDR3 is TGTGCCATCAGTGAGTCCCGGGACAGGGGTGGCAGAGAGCAGTACTTC. This codes for CAISESRDRGGREQYF.

The CDR3 region is CASSVDPSGSDEQFF. The CDR3 coding sequence is TGTGCCAGCAGCGTAGACCCTAGCGGGAGTGATGAGCAGTTCTTC. The chain combines TRBV9 with TRBJ2-1; TRBD2 agrees at 10 bases. The germline V gene has CDR1 SGDLS and CDR2 YYNGEE. V lost 0 bases to trimming and J lost 8 bases; unmatched junction nucleotides: 5. The CDR3 contains 15 residues. The variable domain in full, with the rest retrieved from reference TRBV9 and TRBJ2-1, is DSGVTQTPKHLITATGQRVTLRCSPRSGDLSVYWYQQSLDQGLQFLIQYYNGEERAKGNILERFSAQQFPDLHSELNLSSLELGDSALYFCASSVDPSGSDEQFFGPGTRLTVL.

The rearrangement joins TRBV27 to TRBJ1-6, with 10 bases identical to TRBD1. This CDR3 spans 18 amino acids. Trimming cost V 6 bases and J 7 bases; bases outside gene matches: 15. Looked up from germline, CDR1 is MNHEY and CDR2 is SMNVEV (reference sequence). The CDR3 sequence is CASRTTGGRVRLNSPLHF. CDR3 nucleotides: TGTGCCAGCAGAACGACAGGGGGCCGAGTTAGACTAAATTCACCCCTCCACTTT.

With respect to this clone: A read error is possible here, since a much larger clone lies one base away. This chain uses TRBV7-2 with TRBJ2-1, with 8 bases matching TRBD1. Trimming took 5 bases from V and 1 from J; bases not matched to a gene: 4. CDR3 length: 15 residues. The germline CDR1 and CDR2 sequences are SGHTA and FQGNSA. CDR3 DNA sequence: TGTACCAGCAGCATCGACAGGGGATCCTACAATGAGCAGTTCTTC. Encoded protein: CTSSIDRGSYNEQFF.

The rearrangement links TRBV5-1 to TRBJ2-1; D remains unclear. V lost 5 bases and J lost 2, with 14 bases in between. CDR1 is SGHRS and CDR2 is YFSETQ in the germline V gene. The length of the CDR3 is 15 residues. CDR3 loop: CASRPATSTYNEQFF. The DNA of the CDR3 is TGCGCCAGCAGACCCGCTACCTCTACCTACAATGAGCAGTTCTTC.

The rearrangement uses TRBV7-1 and TRBJ2-7; D call uncertain. TRBV7-1 is an ORF, and what it does is uncertain. Trimming shortened V by 5 bases and J by 2 bases, and 7 bases separated the two germline ends. The CDR3 is made up of 12 amino acids. The chain's CDR3 is CASSGVTYEQYF. For the CDR3, the DNA is TGTGCCAGCAGCGGCGTTACCTACGAGCAGTACTTC.

This clone qualifies as medium-sized. The chain links TRBV2 to TRBJ2-7, with 7 bases aligning to TRBD2. CDR3 length: 15 amino acids. Germline CDR1 SNHLY, CDR2 FYNNEI. Germline trimming cut 6 bases from V and 6 bases from J; bases unmatched to any gene: 14. CDR3 protein: CASSPLTSMRSEQYF. Written as DNA, the CDR3 is TGTGCCAGCAGCCCGCTGACTAGCATGCGATCCGAGCAGTACTTC.

This clone was seen only once. The chain uses TRBV4-2 and TRBJ1-4; D is perhaps TRBD1 (5 bases). Trimming removed 4 bases from V and 5 bases from J, with 14 bases in between. This CDR3 region has 15 residues. CDR1 and CDR2 (germline): LGHNA, YNFKEQ. In nucleotides, the CDR3 is TGTGCCAGCAGCCCTGGGGGAGCTCGAAATGAAAAACTGTTTTTT. This gives the protein CASSPGGARNEKLFF.

This chain uses TRBV2 with TRBJ2-3; 11 bases agree with TRBD1. V dropped 8 bases and J dropped 4; count of bases not matched to a gene: 5. This CDR3 has 14 residues. Germline V gene data show CDR1 as SNHLY and CDR2 as FYNNEI. The CDR3 loop is CASGTGGLADTQYF. The CDR3 region has the DNA TGTGCCAGCGGGACAGGGGGTTTGGCAGATACGCAGTATTTT.

This chain connects TRBV12-2 to TRBJ2-7. TRBV12-2 is designated a pseudogene. The CDR3 length is 14 residues. In DNA form, the CDR3 reads TGTGCCAGCAGCCCCCGGCCAAAACACTACGAGCAGTACTTC. This encodes CASSPRPKHYEQYF.

The V call is TRBV6-4, the J call TRBJ2-7; maybe TRBD2 (5 bases). The CDR3 has 15 amino acids. The germline V and J ends were trimmed by 6 bases and 4 bases, with 19 bases remaining between them. Germline V gives CDR1 MRHNA, CDR2 SNTAGT. CDR3 DNA sequence: TGTGCCAGCAGGGACCTACTAGGTTCGCGGTACGAGCAGTACTTC. Amino acids: CASRDLLGSRYEQYF.

The chain uses TRBV7-3 and TRBJ1-1; D is perhaps TRBD1 (6 bases). This CDR3 spans 11 amino acids. Trimming removed 8 bases at V and 2 bases at J, with 6 bases between. Germline values: CDR1 SGHTA, CDR2 FQGTGA. In DNA form, the CDR3 reads TGTGCCAGCGGGGGCAACACTGAAGCTTTCTTT. Amino acid sequence: CASGGNTEAFF. Full variable domain (missing parts from reference TRBV7-3 and TRBJ1-1): GAGVSQTPSNKVTEKGKYVELRCDPISGHTALYWYRQSLGQGPEFLIYFQGTGAADDSGLPNDRFFAVRPEGSVSTLKIQRTERGDSAVYLCASGGNTEAFFGQGTRLTVV.

The chain combines TRBV7-2 with TRBJ2-7; 9 bases are shared with TRBD1. Germline V gene data show CDR1 as SGHTA and CDR2 as FQGNSA. Trimming cost V 3 bases and J 2 bases; bases outside gene matches: 2. This CDR3 is 14 amino acids long. CDR3 residues: CASSLTGGAYEQYF. CDR3 bases: TGTGCCAGCAGCTTGACAGGGGGGGCCTACGAGCAGTACTTC.

This clone is deemed medium-sized. The chain links TRBV21-1 to TRBJ1-1; the listed D gene, TRBD1, was not tested against the DNA. TRBV21-1 is a listed pseudogene. This CDR3 comprises 14 residues. CDR3 coding DNA: TGTGCCAGCAGCAAAGGTCGCAGGAACACTGAAGCTTTCTTT. Protein: CASSKGRRNTEAFF.

On this clone: One junction end does not reproduce the germline sequence, and a read error may be involved. The rearrangement joins TRBV5-8 to TRBJ2-1; TRBD2 aligns across 10 bases. The CDR3 totals 16 residues. From germline, CDR1 is SGHTS and CDR2 YDEGEE. In DNA, the CDR3 is TGCGCCAGCAGCCAAGTTTCAAGCGGGAGGGCCTTTGAGCAGTTCTTC. Protein sequence: CASSQVSSGRAFEQFF. Full variable domain (rest looked up from reference TRBV5-8 and TRBJ2-1): EAGVTQSPTHLIKTRGQQATLRCSPISGHTSVYWYQQALGLGLQFLLWYDEGEERNRGNFPPRFSGRQFPNYSSELNVNALELEDSALYLCASSQVSSGRAFEQFFGPGTRLTVL.

J is TRBJ2-7 and V is TRBV30; D is unclear. Germline-derived CDR1 and CDR2 are GTSNPN and SVGIG (reference sequence). The V end lost 2 bases, the J end lost 6 bases, and 14 bases lay between the germline ends. The CDR3 is 13 amino acids. The CDR3 region is CAWSRARVGEQYF. CDR3 nucleotides: TGTGCCTGGAGTCGGGCGAGAGTGGGCGAGCAGTACTTC.

V usage is TRBV6-6 and J usage is TRBJ1-2; 9 positions match TRBD1. The CDR3 extends over 14 amino acids. Germline trimming cut 5 bases from V and 6 bases from J; bases unmatched to any gene: 7. Per the germline V gene, CDR1 is MNHNY and CDR2 is SVGAGI (reference sequence). The CDR3 DNA reads TGTGCCAGCAGTAGGGGACAGGGATTTCATGGCTACACCTTC. It is translated as CASSRGQGFHGYTF.

As to this clone: A junction end diverges from the germline sequence, so it may reflect a read error. Other DNA sequences in the sample encode the same CDR3. V usage is TRBV5-1 and J usage is TRBJ2-7; no firm D call. CDR3 length equals 14 residues. CDR1 is SGHRS and CDR2 is YFSETQ in the germline V gene. The chain's CDR3 is CASSLDRHSYEQYF. The CDR3 DNA reads TGCGCCAGCAGCTTGGACCGTCACTCCTACGAACAGTACTTC. The variable domain in full, completed from reference TRBV5-1 and TRBJ2-7, reads KAGVTQTPRYLIKTRGQQVTLSCSPISGHRSVSWYQQTPGQGLQFLFEYFSETQRNKGNFPGRFSGRQFSNSRSEMNVSTLELGDSALYLCASSLDRHSYEQYFGPGTRLTVT.

This sequence joins TRBV4-1 and TRBJ2-1; 8 bases map to TRBD2. The CDR3 is made up of 18 amino acids. CDR1 and CDR2 (germline): MGHRA, YSYEKL. With V trimmed by 0 bases and J by 8 bases, 15 bases remained unmatched. The CDR3 region is CASSQDSPRGRLMDEQFF. The CDR3 nucleotides read TGCGCCAGCAGCCAAGATTCCCCCCGCGGGAGGCTCATGGATGAGCAGTTCTTC.

This clone was seen a handful of times. The chain has TRBV18 and TRBJ1-6; D is unclear. The ends were cut back, 1 base at V and 7 bases at J, with 17 bases in the middle. This CDR3 region has 17 residues. CDR1 and CDR2 from the germline V gene are KGHSH and LQKENI. The CDR3 DNA sequence: TGTGCCAGCTCACCACTTTTCCGGACCTTGGGGAATTCACCCCTCCACTTT. Amino acid sequence: CASSPLFRTLGNSPLHF.

V and J are TRBV27 and TRBJ1-2, with 7 bases fitting TRBD1. The CDR3 sequence is 12 residues long. Germline loops: CDR1 MNHEY, CDR2 SMNVEV (reference sequence). J was trimmed by 6 bases and V by 5 bases; bases with no gene match: 3. Written as DNA, the CDR3 is TGTGCCAGCAGTCAGACAGGGCATGGCTACACCTTC. It codes for CASSQTGHGYTF.

This rearrangement joins TRBV7-3 to TRBJ1-1, with D perhaps matching TRBD1 (6 bases). Trimming took off 3 bases at V and 3 bases at J, with 11 bases between the two ends. Germline CDR1 is SGHTA and CDR2 is FQGTGA. This CDR3 spans 14 amino acids. The CDR3 sequence: CASSLAPGDTEAFF. Written as DNA, the CDR3 is TGTGCCAGCAGCTTGGCCCCAGGGGACACTGAAGCTTTCTTT.

This clone was seen only a few times. The chain carries TRBV5-5 and TRBJ2-1; tentatively, D is TRBD2 (5 bases). The CDR3 contains 13 residues. The V gene lost 2 bases and the J gene lost 6 bases, with 9 bases spanning the gap. Germline-derived CDR1 and CDR2 are SGHKS and YYEKEE (reference sequence). The CDR3 DNA follows: TGTGCCAGCAGCTTAGCGGAGATCAATGAGCAGTTCTTC. The encoded protein is CASSLAEINEQFF. Drawing the rest from reference TRBV5-5 and TRBJ2-1, the complete variable domain is DAGVTQSPTHLIKTRGQQVTLRCSPISGHKSVSWYQQVLGQGPQFIFQYYEKEERGRGNFPDRFSARQFPNYSSELNVNALLLGDSALYLCASSLAEINEQFFGPGTRLTVL.